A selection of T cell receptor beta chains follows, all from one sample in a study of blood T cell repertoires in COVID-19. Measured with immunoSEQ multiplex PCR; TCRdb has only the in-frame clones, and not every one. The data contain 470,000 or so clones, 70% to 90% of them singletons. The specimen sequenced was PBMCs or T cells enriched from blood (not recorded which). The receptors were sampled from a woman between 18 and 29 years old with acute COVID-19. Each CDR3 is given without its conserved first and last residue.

CDR3 protein: ASSTGLKDGEQY
J gene: TRBJ2-7
CDR3 length: 12
V gene: TRBV3-1/TRBV3-2

CDR3 protein: ASSYSQGPYEQY
J gene: TRBJ2-7
CDR3 length: 12
V gene: TRBV6-5

CDR3 protein: ASSQGQGYYEQY
J gene: TRBJ2-7
CDR3 length: 12
V gene: TRBV11-2

CDR3 protein: ASSLEPGTSGVVGELF
J gene: TRBJ2-2
CDR3 length: 16
V gene: TRBV7-2

CDR3 protein: ASSLSPVAGELF
J gene: TRBJ2-2
CDR3 length: 12
V gene: TRBV7-2

CDR3 protein: ASSQDGQRPYGYT
J gene: TRBJ1-2
CDR3 length: 13
V gene: TRBV4-3

CDR3 protein: ASSQSGQGFERVYEQY
J gene: TRBJ2-7
CDR3 length: 16
V gene: TRBV3-1/TRBV3-2

CDR3 protein: ASSLGQNTDTQY
J gene: TRBJ2-3
CDR3 length: 12
V gene: TRBV5-1

CDR3 protein: ASSLLAEQY
J gene: TRBJ2-7
CDR3 length: 9
V gene: TRBV3-1/TRBV3-2

CDR3 protein: SVDTGGYTEAF
J gene: TRBJ1-1
CDR3 length: 11
V gene: TRBV29-1

CDR3 protein: ASSQQGGETQY
J gene: TRBJ2-5
CDR3 length: 11
V gene: TRBV7-9

CDR3 protein: ASSFTGQINEKLF
J gene: TRBJ1-4
CDR3 length: 13
V gene: TRBV19

CDR3 protein: ASSLGHYNSPLH
J gene: TRBJ1-6
CDR3 length: 12
V gene: TRBV5-1

CDR3 protein: ASSSGANTGELF
J gene: TRBJ2-2
CDR3 length: 12
V gene: TRBV28

CDR3 protein: ASSETVNTEAF
J gene: TRBJ1-1
CDR3 length: 11
V gene: TRBV10-2

CDR3 protein: ASSSIYEQY
J gene: TRBJ2-7
CDR3 length: 9
V gene: TRBV12-3/TRBV12-4

CDR3 protein: ASSPADRAGSGYT
J gene: TRBJ1-2
CDR3 length: 13
V gene: TRBV9

CDR3 protein: ASSQDGRGDYGYT
J gene: TRBJ1-2
CDR3 length: 13
V gene: TRBV3-1/TRBV3-2

CDR3 protein: ASSAESRGLAEAF
J gene: TRBJ1-1
CDR3 length: 13
V gene: TRBV9

CDR3 protein: ATSTGTSGSGYEQY
J gene: TRBJ2-7
CDR3 length: 14
V gene: TRBV10-3

CDR3 protein: ASSPTTGEAEQF
J gene: TRBJ2-1
CDR3 length: 12
V gene: TRBV3-1/TRBV3-2

CDR3 protein: ASSFRQDTGELF
J gene: TRBJ2-2
CDR3 length: 12
V gene: TRBV5-1

CDR3 protein: ASRQRGAGGGTEAF
J gene: TRBJ1-1
CDR3 length: 14
V gene: TRBV7-2

CDR3 protein: ASSLTSSQPQH
J gene: TRBJ1-5
CDR3 length: 11
V gene: TRBV7-3

CDR3 protein: ASSLSAGTGYEQY
J gene: TRBJ2-7
CDR3 length: 13
V gene: TRBV27